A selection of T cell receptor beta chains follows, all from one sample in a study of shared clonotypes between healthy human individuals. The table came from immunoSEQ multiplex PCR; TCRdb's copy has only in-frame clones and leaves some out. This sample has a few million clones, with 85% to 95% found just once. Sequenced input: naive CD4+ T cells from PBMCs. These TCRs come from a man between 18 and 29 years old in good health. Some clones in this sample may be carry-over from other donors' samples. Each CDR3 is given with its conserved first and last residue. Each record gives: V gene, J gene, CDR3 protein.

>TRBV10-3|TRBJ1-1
CAISDGQGNTEAFF
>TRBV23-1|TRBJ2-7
CASSAGRQGNHEQYF
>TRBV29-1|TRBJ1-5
CSAGGGDQPQHF
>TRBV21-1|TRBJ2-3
CASSKWDSVDTQYF
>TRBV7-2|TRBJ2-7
CASSLVHGISYEQYF
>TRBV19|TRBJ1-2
CASSIALPPGGYTF
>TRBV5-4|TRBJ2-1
CASSLGNIANEQFF
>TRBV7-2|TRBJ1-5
CASSRTPNQPQHF
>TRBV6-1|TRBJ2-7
CASSDAKRKQGAGRVYEQYF
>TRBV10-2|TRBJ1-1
CASRGFMNTEAFF
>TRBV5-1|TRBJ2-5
CASSLGSGGQETQYF
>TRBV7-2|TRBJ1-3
CASSLGGTGGNTIYF
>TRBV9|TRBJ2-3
CASSPGLTADTQYF
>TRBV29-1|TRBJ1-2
CSVTGQANGYTF
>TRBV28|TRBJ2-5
CASSLDGPPGRETQYF
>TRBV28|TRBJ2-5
CASSTHGTGEETQYF
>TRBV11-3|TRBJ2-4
CASSLGEGDIQYF
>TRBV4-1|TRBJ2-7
CASSHPLGEQYF
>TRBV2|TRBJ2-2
CASRIAGGPPGELFF
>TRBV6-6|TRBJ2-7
CASSPPRGSGYEQYF
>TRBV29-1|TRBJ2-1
CSVDAGEQGVRNEQFF
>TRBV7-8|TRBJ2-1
CASSLLGGPNEQFF
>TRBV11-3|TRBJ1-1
CASSFTGDTEAFF
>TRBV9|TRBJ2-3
CASSPASGRTDTQYF
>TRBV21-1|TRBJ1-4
CASSVYRAPQDKLFF
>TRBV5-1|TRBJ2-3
CASSLADFSLTDTQYF
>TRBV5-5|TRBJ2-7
CASALAGVGEQYF
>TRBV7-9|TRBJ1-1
CASSLGGGMNTEAFF
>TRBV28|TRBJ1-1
CATLGRGNTEAFF
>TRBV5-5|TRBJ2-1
CASSLELTSGFYNEQFF
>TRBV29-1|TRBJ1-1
CSVSKGAQGTEAFF
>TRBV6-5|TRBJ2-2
CASSSTWTSNTGELFF
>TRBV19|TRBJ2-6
CATRRGQGAGANVLTF
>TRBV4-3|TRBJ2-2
CASSQEITSGSNTGELFF
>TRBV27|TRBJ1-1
CASSSLGNTEAFF
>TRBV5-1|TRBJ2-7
CASSLEGGRGQVQYF
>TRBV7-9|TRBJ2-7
CASSLGTGGRYEQYF
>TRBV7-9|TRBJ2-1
CASSLPGTPNEQFF
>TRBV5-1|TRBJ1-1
CASSLEGLNTEAFF
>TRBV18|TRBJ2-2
CASSPVPVTGNTGELFF
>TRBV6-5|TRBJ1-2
CASRPYSDYGYTF
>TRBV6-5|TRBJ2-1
CASSYSRGFEQFF
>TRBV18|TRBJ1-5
CASSSKRGGQPQHF
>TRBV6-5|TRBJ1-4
CASSSSGEKLFF
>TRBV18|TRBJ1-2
CASSPARQANYGYTF
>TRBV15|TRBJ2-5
CATSSGPGGGGQETQYF
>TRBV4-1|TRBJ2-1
CASSQVGAHAGGEQFF
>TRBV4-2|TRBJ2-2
CASTTVGGTGELFF
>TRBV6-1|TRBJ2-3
CASNDRSTDTQYF
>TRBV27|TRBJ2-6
CASSLRVAGAGANVLTF